This T cell receptor beta chain was profiled in a study of T cells after yellow fever vaccination. As concerns this clonotype: Its matching antigen is unknown.

A single record per CDR3 protein comes from TCRdb applying MiXCR to the 5' RACE reads. Of under 600,000 distinct CDR3 sequences in the sample, roughly 14% are singletons; the top ten hold over 12%. After removal of 0 bases from V and 2 bases from J, the junction contained 3 bases not matched to a gene. Germline CDR1 and CDR2: SGHVS and FQNEAQ. The CDR3 totals 16 residues. Regarding the study as a whole: The CD4 and CD8 compartments had a small share of their clonotypes in common. Abundant clonotypes (contaminants from the bulk population) could be present in FACS-sorted repertoires. Most clones from primary vaccination resurfaced after the booster (around 97% CD4, 88% CD8).

Sample: PBMCs, taken on the day of the yellow fever booster vaccination. The V gene is TRBV7-8, the J gene TRBJ2-5; TRBD1 aligns across 10 bases. The clonotype originates from a man aged 30 to 39 who received the YFV17D yellow fever vaccine. CDR3 nucleotide sequence: TGTGCCAGCAGCTTAGCTACGGGACAGGGGCAAGAGACCCAGTACTTC. Its translation: CASSLATGQGQETQYF. Full variable domain (missing parts from reference TRBV7-8 and TRBJ2-5): GAGVSQSPRYKVAKRGQDVALRCDPISGHVSLFWYQQALGQGPEFLTYFQNEAQLDKSGLPSDRFFAERPEGSVSTLKIQRTQQEDSAVYLCASSLATGQGQETQYFGPGTRLLVL.